The 26 T cell receptor beta chains presented below share a single source sample, sequenced in a study of cytomegalovirus exposure and HLA in healthy donors. It was with 60 Vbeta and 13 Jbeta primers that the PCR ran. Produced via immunoSEQ multiplex PCR; TCRdb's table is partial and in-frame only. Of roughly 49,000 clones in the sample, 81% were seen once. The sequenced sample was PBMCs. Source of these receptors: a boy aged 5-17 years in good health and CMV-seropositive.

The V and J genes are TRBV7-3 and TRBJ1-2; a weak D match, TRBD1 (6 bases). V was pared by 2 bases and J by 8 bases, with 12 bases between. There are 13 residues in the CDR3. CDR1 is SGHTA, CDR2 FQGTGA, per germline. The CDR3 nucleotides read TGTGCCAGCAGCTTAGAACCACAGGGAGGCTACACCTTC. Amino acids: CASSLEPQGGYTF.

This clone has more than one count but fewer than ten. The chain links TRBV11-1 to TRBJ1-5; D not resolved. Germline CDR1 is SGHAT and CDR2 is FQDESV (reference sequence). The CDR3 has 14 residues. V was clipped by 0 bases and J by 7 bases, with 10 bases between them. CDR3 nucleotides: TGTGCCAGCAGCTTAGCTTCCACGGGGCAGCCCCAGCATTTT. As protein: CASSLASTGQPQHF.

The V and J genes are TRBV4-1 and TRBJ2-7, with D perhaps matching TRBD2 (7 bases). The CDR3 is made up of 16 amino acids. Trimming stripped 5 bases from V and 7 bases from J, with 24 bases between. Germline V gene data show CDR1 as MGHRA and CDR2 as YSYEKL. This CDR3 is CASSSLGVGGPGEQYF. The CDR3, as DNA: TGCGCCAGCAGCTCCCTTGGCGTGGGGGGGCCGGGAGAGCAGTACTTC.

CDR3 coding DNA: TGTGCCAGCACCGATGACCAGGGTGCCTGGGGTGAGCAGTTCTTC. Amino acids: CASTDDQGAWGEQFF. The V and J genes are TRBV11-2 and TRBJ2-1; D possibly corresponds to TRBD1 (5 bases). The CDR3 has 15 residues. V was trimmed by 7 bases and J by 9 bases, leaving 22 bases between them. CDR1 and CDR2 (germline): SGHAT, FQNNGV.

This clone occurred a few times. This sequence joins TRBV27 and TRBJ2-3; 13 positions agree with TRBD2. This CDR3 spans 18 amino acids. J was trimmed by 0 bases and V by 9 bases; bases with no gene match: 12. CDR1 MNHEY and CDR2 SMNVEV come from the germline V gene (reference sequence). This chain's CDR3 is CASNAPGLAGPSTDTQYF. CDR3 DNA: TGTGCCAGTAATGCACCGGGACTAGCGGGGCCTAGCACAGATACGCAGTATTTT.

The gene calls are TRBV29-1 and TRBJ1-3; D unresolved. The germline gives CDR1 SQVTM, CDR2 ANQGSEA. This CDR3 spans 13 amino acids. V lost 4 bases to trimming and J lost 0 bases, with 7 bases between them. The CDR3 sequence: CSVASVSGNTIYF. For the CDR3, the DNA is TGCAGCGTTGCTTCAGTCTCTGGAAACACCATATATTTT.

The chain employs TRBV5-4 and TRBJ1-2; a weak D match, TRBD1 (6 bases). V dropped 2 bases and J dropped 0 bases, with 14 bases sitting between them. This CDR3 is built from 16 residues. Germline V gene sequence: CDR1 SGHNT, CDR2 YYREEE (reference sequence). The CDR3 region is CASSLIQGYTNYGYTF. Written as DNA, the CDR3 is TGTGCCAGCAGCTTAATACAGGGCTACACTAACTATGGCTACACCTTC. The entire variable domain, with the rest obtained from reference TRBV5-4 and TRBJ1-2, is as follows: ETGVTQSPTHLIKTRGQQVTLRCSSQSGHNTVSWYQQALGQGPQFIFQYYREEENGRGNFPPRFSGLQFPNYSSELNVNALELDDSALYLCASSLIQGYTNYGYTFGSGTRLTVV.

In this sample, this clone turned up once. The rearrangement links TRBV19 to TRBJ1-2; 7 bases agree with TRBD1. Germline V CDR1 and CDR2: LNHDA, SQIVND (reference sequence). The V gene end was trimmed by 4 bases and the J gene end by 4 bases; junction bases not matched to a gene: 3. The CDR3 consists of 13 residues. CDR3: CASSTGQVYGYTF. In nucleotides, the CDR3 is TGTGCCAGTAGTACCGGACAGGTCTATGGCTACACCTTC.

The J gene is TRBJ1-2, the V gene TRBV10-2, with TRBD1 matching over 8 bases. The CDR3 contains 18 residues. Germline V gene data show CDR1 as WSHSY and CDR2 as SAAADI. V shed 5 bases, J shed 2 bases, and the junction held 16 bases outside the gene matches. Written as DNA, the CDR3 is TGCGCCAGCAGTCTACGCGGACAGGGAGAATTGCGAAACTATGGCTACACCTTC. Its protein is CASSLRGQGELRNYGYTF.

This chain uses TRBV7-9 with TRBJ1-5, with 8 bases aligning to TRBD1. The length of the CDR3 is 18 residues. V trimming: 1 base; J trimming: 7 bases; junction bases outside the gene matches: 15. Per germline, CDR1 SEHNR and CDR2 FQNEAQ (reference sequence). The CDR3 DNA reads as TGTGCCAGCAGCTTAGGACAGACAGGGGAGTGGGACGGGCAGCCCCAGCATTTT. It codes for CASSLGQTGEWDGQPQHF. The variable domain in full, completed from reference TRBV7-9 and TRBJ1-5, reads DTGVSQNPRHKITKRGQNVTFRCDPISEHNRLYWYRQTLGQGPEFLTYFQNEAQLEKSRLLSDRFSAERPKGSFSTLEIQRTEQGDSAMYLCASSLGQTGEWDGQPQHFGDGTRLSIL.

This clone was found a few times. The rearrangement joins TRBV2 to TRBJ2-7, with 10 nucleotides matching TRBD1. Germline CDR1 and CDR2: SNHLY and FYNNEI. Trimming cost V 5 bases and J 6 bases; bases outside gene matches: 7. The CDR3 length is 14 residues. In nucleotides, the CDR3 is TGTGCCAGCAGTCCCGGGACAGGGGCAGGCGAGCAGTACTTC. Encoded protein: CASSPGTGAGEQYF.

This chain joins TRBV5-1 and TRBJ1-2, with D perhaps matching TRBD1 (5 bases). The CDR3 consists of 11 residues. CDR1 is SGHRS, CDR2 YFSETQ, per germline. The V and J ends lost 6 bases and 7 bases respectively, with 10 bases between them. The DNA of the CDR3 is TGCGCCAGCACAGGAGGGGCTGGCTACACCTTC. Protein: CASTGGAGYTF.

V gene TRBV6-6 combines with J gene TRBJ2-3, with a weak D call TRBD2 (6 bases). This CDR3 contains 12 residues. The ends were cut back, 9 bases at V and 6 bases at J, with 13 bases in the middle. CDR1 and CDR2 from the germline V gene are MNHNY and SVGAGI (reference sequence). CDR3 residues: CARRGSYDTQYF. The CDR3 region has the DNA TGTGCCAGACGGGGGTCATACGATACGCAGTATTTT.

This chain joins TRBV5-4 and TRBJ2-2; TRBD2 agrees at 10 bases. The CDR3 totals 14 residues. Trimming removed 2 bases from V and 6 bases from J; junction bases left unmatched: 1. In germline, CDR1 is SGHNT, CDR2 YYREEE (reference sequence). This CDR3 is CASSLAGGPGELFF. CDR3 nucleotides: TGTGCCAGCAGCTTAGCGGGGGGGCCCGGGGAGCTGTTTTTT.

This chain links TRBV10-2 with TRBJ2-1, with unresolved D. This CDR3 spans 14 amino acids. Trimming stripped 8 bases from V and 0 bases from J, with 11 bases between. Germline V gene lookup returns CDR1 WSHSY and CDR2 SAAADI. CDR3 residues: CASSESSSYNEQFF. Written as DNA, the CDR3 is TGCGCCAGCTCCGAGTCGAGCTCCTACAATGAGCAGTTCTTC.

As concerns this clone: At one boundary the junction diverges from the germline segment, which might be a read error. The genes are TRBV7-9 and TRBJ2-7; 7 nucleotides match TRBD1. This CDR3 has 15 amino acids. The germline V gene encodes CDR1 SEHNR and CDR2 FQNEAQ (reference sequence). CDR3 in DNA: TGTGCCAGCAGCCACGCAGTTGACAGGGCCTACGGGCAGTACTTC. This gives the protein CASSHAVDRAYGQYF.

This clone was detected only once. The genes are TRBV2 and TRBJ1-1; the D is unclear. The CDR3 length is 13 residues. Germline values: CDR1 SNHLY, CDR2 FYNNEI. Trimming stripped 4 bases from V and 4 bases from J, with 10 bases between. The CDR3 protein is CASSGPAGTEAFF. The CDR3 nucleotides are TGTGCCAGCAGTGGACCGGCGGGCACTGAAGCTTTCTTT.

V and J are TRBV7-9 and TRBJ2-2, with a weak D call TRBD2 (6 bases). Deletions cut 6 bases from V and 5 bases from J, with 19 bases between. The germline gives CDR1 SEHNR, CDR2 FQNEAQ (reference sequence). This CDR3 contains 16 residues. As DNA, the CDR3 is TGTGCCAGCAGAGAAGGCGGAGGGGTGAGAACCGGGGAGCTGTTTTTT. Amino acids: CASREGGGVRTGELFF.

This chain links TRBV5-6 with TRBJ2-5, with 7 bases fitting TRBD2. There are 13 residues in the CDR3. CDR1 SGHDT and CDR2 YYEEEE come from the germline V gene. The ends lost 4 bases at V and 5 bases at J; junction bases unmatched: 5. The CDR3 reads CASSLLGGETQYF. The CDR3 region has the DNA TGTGCCAGCAGCCTCCTCGGGGGGGAGACCCAGTACTTC.

The V and J genes are TRBV6-1 and TRBJ2-5; TRBD1 might be the D (5 bases). CDR3 length: 16 amino acids. V lost 3 bases, J lost 4 bases, and 18 bases lay in between. In germline, CDR1 is MNHNS, CDR2 SASEGT. CDR3 sequence reads: CASSEGQPALGETQYF. DNA for the CDR3: TGTGCCAGCAGTGAGGGGCAACCCGCCCTAGGAGAGACCCAGTACTTC.

V usage is TRBV6-5 and J usage is TRBJ1-1, with D perhaps TRBD1 (5 bases). The ends were cut back, 6 bases at V and 1 base at J, with 9 bases in the middle. Germline CDR1 reads MNHEY; CDR2 reads SVGAGI. The CDR3 covers 13 residues. CDR3 DNA sequence: TGTGCCAGCAGATGCCAGGGGAACACTGAAGCTTTCTTT. Translation gives CASRCQGNTEAFF.

On this clone itself: An end of the junction differs from the germline gene, which may be a read error. The sample has other DNA sequences that encode this CDR3 too. The chain is built from TRBV6-5 and TRBJ2-7; possible D gene TRBD1, 5 bases. Germline assignment: CDR1 MNHEY and CDR2 SVGAGI. The CDR3 is 14 amino acids. The CDR3 loop reads CASSYRTGTYEQYF. CDR3 nucleotide sequence: TGTGCCAGTAGTTACAGAACAGGAACCTACGAGCAGTACTTC.

Regarding this clone: At the DNA level, this CDR3 is encoded by other sequences in the same sample as well. The J gene is TRBJ2-2, the V gene TRBV6-1, with 8 bases matching TRBD1. The V gene end was trimmed by 6 bases and the J gene end by 8 bases; junction bases not matched to a gene: 8. The germline gives CDR1 MNHNS, CDR2 SASEGT. The CDR3 contains 14 residues. As DNA, the CDR3 is TGTGCCAGCAGCTTGGACAGGGTAGCTGGGGAGCTGTTTTTT. It encodes CASSLDRVAGELFF.

The chain uses TRBV18 and TRBJ2-7; TRBD2 is a possible D gene (7 bases). This CDR3 is 13 amino acids long. CDR1 is KGHSH and CDR2 is LQKENI in the germline V gene. V lost 3 bases and J lost 5, with 11 bases in between. Written as DNA, the CDR3 is TGTGCCAGCTCACCGGGGGGGCCGGACGAGCAGTACTTC. Encoded protein: CASSPGGPDEQYF.

Here the CDR3 reads CASSDRGVTDTQYF. In DNA form, the CDR3 reads TGTGCCAGCAGTGACCGGGGAGTCACAGATACGCAGTATTTT. The genes are TRBV6-4 and TRBJ2-3, with D maybe TRBD2 (5 bases). V was pared by 2 bases and J by 2 bases, with 8 bases between. From germline, CDR1 is MRHNA and CDR2 SNTAGT. The CDR3 is 14 residues long.

This chain connects TRBV7-2 to TRBJ1-2; D not resolved. V lost 1 base and J 2 bases, leaving 5 bases between the germline ends. CDR3 size: 13 residues. Germline lookup yields CDR1 SGHTA and CDR2 FQGNSA. For the CDR3, the DNA is TGTGCCAGCAGCTTAGACTGGAACTATGGCTACACCTTC. It yields the protein CASSLDWNYGYTF.